This T cell receptor (beta chain) was identified in a study of identical twins (dated by TCRdb to the mid-2010s). Study-level background: To test whether fetal clonotypes persist, this study deep-sequenced TCR alpha and beta repertoires from monozygotic twins, from unrelated adults of various ages, and from cord blood. To rule out contamination, the twin experiments were replicated at different times with different library preparation protocols.

This clonotype was picked up a small number of times. Its antigen is still unknown. No per-base quality is available; no much larger clone lies one base away. Every donor was a healthy Caucasian. Three pairs of female monozygotic twins, all aged roughly 18 to 29 years, made up the twin cohort. CD4+ and CD8+ T cell populations were isolated with positive isolation kits from Invitrogen. From the cysteine through the phenylalanine, the CDR3 covers 15 amino acids. The kept DNA is CDR3 alone, 45 bases in frame from the first base. The germline ends are 18 bases apart after V is trimmed by 6 bases and J by 4 bases. Library creation used 5' RACE. The sequencing machine was an Illumina HiSeq 2000. Template switching introduced a universal primer binding site; the final cDNA contained a unique molecular identifier, enabling accurate counting of TCR cDNA molecules. First-strand cDNA for TCR alpha and beta chains was synthesized from specific primers in the conserved constant-segment region. To control for contamination, each cDNA library was double barcoded with a SMART-Mk sample barcode plus Illumina barcodes. TruSeq adapter sequences and Illumina sample barcodes were added in two successive PCR steps. The Illumina HiSeq platform was used with custom primers to sequence TCR alpha and beta cDNA libraries. As for the original processing: Raw reads were processed with MiGEC to extract unique molecular identifiers, and MiXCR was used to determine CDR3 positions. Recombination models were inferred per individual with the repgenHMM and IGoR tools using an EM algorithm. Shared clonotypes were analyzed with the tcR package in R, and sharing was normalized by the product of cloneset sizes. To study raw recombination without the effects of thymic and clonal selection, out-of-frame nonproductive sequences were analyzed. TCRdb redid the processing of the public reads, applying fastp at Q25 and MiXCR, and retained in-frame beta chains. Rows are unified per CDR3 protein, each entry keeping the most common DNA and genes. The V and J calls here are based on TCRdb, not the publication. The sample contains 450,000 to 650,000 distinct CDR3 sequences, around 15% of them found a single time. About 0.4% of the sample goes to the ten largest clones.

What the authors observed across the whole study: Conclusions relied on cross-sectional statistical analysis, since the same donors could not be followed over many years. Abundant cord blood beta clonotypes had fewer insertions, young adult naive repertoires showed a similar but weaker trend, and memory repertoires showed no such trend. Excess twin sharing in beta out-of-frame sequences was weaker because fewer shared sequences lowered the signal-to-noise ratio. Invariant T cells such as MAIT and iNKT could partly confound zero-insertion analyses, though diverse VJ usage argued against this for most clonotypes. In monozygotic twins, out-of-frame TCR alpha sharing was systematically underestimated by recombination models, although the models agreed with sharing between unrelated individuals. Compared with coincidental sharing between unrelated individuals, out-of-frame TCR alpha sequences shared between twins showed an excess of sequences with low generation probability.

This sample also appeared in a second study, on yellow fever vaccine responses in identical twins. Looking at the second paper: According to the authors, the vaccine-induced T cell response in identical twins seemed to be partly convergent and partly specific to each individual. In the study, vaccine-responding T cell clones were precisely tracked in identical twins.

This TCR came from a woman aged 18-29 years in good health. The chain is made from TRBV12-3 or TRBV12-4 and TRBJ1-2; TRBD1 might be the D gene, on 6 matching bases. The sample consisted of CD4+ T cells sorted from blood. The sequenced DNA is TGTGCCAGCAGCCCGAGACCAGGGGCAGGCTATGGCTACACCTTC. The translation is CASSPRPGAGYGYTF.